This T cell receptor (beta chain) was sequenced during a study of blood T cell repertoires in COVID-19. As for the study in general: The cDNA or gDNA used as material had been derived from T cells, B-cell-depleted T cells, or PBMCs.

This CDR3 has 10 amino acids. Germline V gives CDR1 MDHEN, CDR2 SYDVKM. V lost 11 bases and J lost 2, with 7 bases in between. In the original processing: Quantification of nucleated cells was approximated via reference gene primer amplification. Sequenced by immunoSEQ multiplex PCR; TCRdb stores in-frame clones only, minus some. V, J and clone size derive from that table, while D and trimming were established from the DNA sequence. Of about 270,000 clones listed, around 81% are singletons. The sequence came from a woman in her forties or fifties with active or convalescent COVID-19. This chain links TRBV28 with TRBJ2-7; tentative D call: TRBD1 (6 bases). The sample taken for sequencing was peripheral blood. The CDR3 loop reads CAAGAYEQYF. CDR3 coding DNA: TGTGCCGCAGGGGCCTACGAGCAGTACTTC.